This entry is about one TCR beta chain. This sample was included in a study of control samples from healthy donors and cancer patients. Profiled with immunoSEQ multiplex PCR; TCRdb holds only in-frame clones, not every one. This sample has 170,000 or so clones, with over 85% found just once. Germline V gene data show CDR1 as MNHEY and CDR2 as SMNVEV (reference sequence). V shed 5 bases and J 12 bases; nucleotides not matched to a gene: 10. The CDR3 extends over 15 amino acids. The sequence derives from a young man in good health. The rearrangement uses TRBV27 and TRBJ2-7; 16 nucleotides agree with TRBD2. Source material: blood. The CDR3 DNA follows: TGTGCCAGCAGTCAACCGGGACTAGCGGGGGGGATGATGTACTTC. The encoded protein is CASSQPGLAGGMMYF.